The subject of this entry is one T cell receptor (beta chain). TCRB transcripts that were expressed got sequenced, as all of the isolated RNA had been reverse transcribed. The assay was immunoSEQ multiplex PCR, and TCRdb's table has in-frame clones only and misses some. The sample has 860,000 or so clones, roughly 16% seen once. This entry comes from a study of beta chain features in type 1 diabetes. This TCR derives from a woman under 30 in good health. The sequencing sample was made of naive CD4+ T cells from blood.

The CDR3: CASSQMGNSYEQYF. The CDR3 bases are TGTGCCAGCAGCCAGATGGGGAACTCCTACGAGCAGTACTTC. The rearrangement joins TRBV4-2 to TRBJ2-7; D uncertain. Germline lookup yields CDR1 LGHNA and CDR2 YNFKEQ. The CDR3 covers 14 residues. V lost 3 bases and J lost 0, with 9 bases in between.